This T cell receptor (beta chain) appears in the sequencing data of a study of spatial heterogeneity in lung cancer. Across the whole study: Alpha-chain sequences were detected in numbers that were consistently lower than beta-chain sequences. The study observed each unique TCR and UMI combination more than ten times on average in raw reads. Study results and caveats: Expanded tumor TCRs that were ubiquitous appeared in blood more at resection than follow-up.

This clonotype has just a few counts. The antigen is unknown. All TCR cDNA molecules were individually tagged with a unique molecular identifier. TCRdb called the 5' RACE reads again in MiXCR, with one record for every CDR3 protein. The sample lists fewer than 20,000 distinct CDR3 sequences, under 20% occurring once. Germline CDR1 LGHNA, CDR2 YNFKEQ. The length of the CDR3 is 16 residues. Trimming took 6 bases from V and 5 from J; bases not matched to a gene: 12. Sample time point: sample taken at primary tumor resection. Tumor, nontumor lung or frozen PBMC supplied whole RNA that was sequenced unsorted.

The sample here was PBMCs, taken at surgery. The sequence derives from a male donor with early-stage non-small cell lung cancer. The chain carries TRBV4-2 and TRBJ2-7; 11 bases fit TRBD2. CDR3 in amino acids: CASSLTGTSGVDEQYF. In DNA, the CDR3 is TGTGCCAGCAGTCTTACCGGGACTAGCGGTGTCGACGAGCAGTACTTC.